These T cell receptor beta chains were read from a single sample in a study of PD-1 blockade in classical Hodgkin lymphoma. Clones were read by immunoSEQ multiplex PCR, and TCRdb kept only the in-frame ones, dropping some. The sample contains about 30,000 clones, approximately 89% of which appear only once. Specimen: peripheral blood mononuclear cells (PBMCs). Source of these receptors: a human donor with classical Hodgkin lymphoma. The CDR3 runs from the conserved cysteine through the conserved F or W. Each record gives: clone size, J gene, V gene, D gene, CDR3 protein, CDR3 DNA. A D gene is named only where the DNA matches it firmly. Some rows mark clone size as missing; the rest say once, few, many or name a class of expanded clone.

>NA|TRBJ1-6|TRBV11-2|NA
CASSLGTVNSPLHF
TGTGCCAGCAGCTTGGGGACGGTAAATTCACCCCTCCACTTT
>NA|TRBJ1-1|TRBV15|NA
CATSRLTQGTEAFF
TGTGCCACCAGCAGATTAACCCAGGGGACCGAAGCTTTCTTT
>once|TRBJ1-3|TRBV10-1|NA
CASSDFAGSGNTIYF
TGCGCCAGCAGTGATTTTGCGGGGTCTGGAAACACCATATATTTT
>NA|TRBJ1-1|TRBV11-2|NA
CASSRTEATEAFF
TGTGCCAGCAGCCGGACAGAGGCCACTGAAGCTTTCTTT
>NA|TRBJ1-1|TRBV5-1|TRBD1
CASSRDRVGTEAFF
TGCGCCAGCAGCAGGGACAGGGTTGGCACTGAAGCTTTCTTT
>NA|TRBJ2-6|TRBV6-1|NA
CASRSGANVLTF
TGTGCCAGCCGGTCCGGGGCCAACGTCCTGACTTTC
>NA|TRBJ1-2|TRBV5-6|NA
CASSSGPDALGYTF
TGTGCCAGCAGCTCCGGGCCTGACGCTCTGGGGTACACCTTC
>NA|TRBJ2-7|TRBV19|NA
CASSTQGEQYF
TGTGCCAGTAGTACCCAGGGCGAGCAGTACTTC
>NA|TRBJ1-1|TRBV6-1|NA
CASRLSYNTEAFF
TGTGCCAGCAGGCTTAGTTATAACACTGAAGCTTTCTTT
>NA|TRBJ1-1|TRBV9|NA
CASSPQGEITEAFF
TGTGCCAGCAGCCCCCAAGGGGAAATCACTGAAGCTTTCTTT
>NA|TRBJ2-1|TRBV7-2|NA
CASSLVRGMIYNEQFF
TGTGCCAGCAGCTTAGTCCGCGGGATGATCTACAATGAGCAGTTCTTC
>NA|TRBJ1-1|TRBV9|TRBD1
CASSVDRDTEAFF
TGTGCCAGCAGCGTCGACAGGGACACTGAAGCTTTCTTT
>NA|TRBJ2-3|TRBV18|TRBD1
CASSPPNTGGTDTQYF
TGTGCCAGCTCACCACCGAATACAGGGGGGACAGATACGCAGTATTTT
>NA|TRBJ2-3|TRBV7-9|NA
CASSFGLGDTDTQYF
TGTGCCAGCAGCTTCGGACTGGGGGACACAGATACGCAGTATTTT
>NA|TRBJ1-2|TRBV6-6|TRBD1
CASSYSIRGHGYTF
TGTGCCAGCAGTTACTCGATCAGGGGGCATGGCTACACCTTC
>NA|TRBJ2-2|TRBV5-1|NA
CASRQGGTGELFF
TGCGCCAGCAGGCAGGGAGGAACCGGGGAGCTGTTTTTT
>NA|TRBJ2-2|TRBV10-3|NA
CAISDHPGGGTGELFF
TGTGCCATCAGTGATCATCCAGGAGGGGGAACCGGGGAGCTGTTTTTT
>NA|TRBJ1-2|TRBV29-1|TRBD1
CSVGTGGDYGYTF
TGCAGCGTTGGGACAGGGGGTGACTATGGCTACACCTTC
>NA|TRBJ2-1|TRBV4-2|TRBD2
CASSQAGTNNEQFF
TGTGCCAGCAGCCAAGCCGGGACTAACAATGAGCAGTTCTTC
>NA|TRBJ2-1|TRBV15|TRBD2
CATRLAGLPNEQFF
TGTGCCACCAGGCTAGCGGGACTCCCCAATGAGCAGTTCTTC
>NA|TRBJ2-1|TRBV10-3|NA
CAISSLDEQFF
TGTGCCATTAGCTCCCTCGATGAGCAGTTCTTC
>once|TRBJ2-3|TRBV7-2|TRBD2
CASSLGTSGTDTQYF
TGTGCCAGCAGCTTAGGGACTAGCGGCACCGATACGCAGTATTTT
>NA|TRBJ2-2|TRBV5-1|NA
CASSFRSLMNTGELFF
TGCGCCAGCAGCTTTCGAAGTCTAATGAACACCGGGGAGCTGTTTTTT
>NA|TRBJ2-7|TRBV18|NA
CASSPRGDGYEQYF
TGTGCCAGCTCACCCCGAGGGGACGGGTACGAGCAGTACTTC
>NA|TRBJ1-1|TRBV7-2|TRBD1
CASSSAQGLEAFF
TGTGCCAGCAGCTCCGCACAGGGGCTCGAAGCTTTCTTT
>NA|TRBJ2-3|TRBV4-3|NA
CASSQVGTDTQYF
TGCGCCAGCAGCCAAGTGGGAACAGATACGCAGTATTTT
>NA|TRBJ2-1|TRBV7-7|NA
CASSLSPASNEQFF
TGTGCCAGCAGCTTATCACCAGCGTCGAATGAGCAGTTCTTC
>NA|TRBJ1-5|TRBV19|NA
CASSRGGEGQPQHF
TGTGCCAGTAGCCGGGGGGGGGAAGGTCAGCCCCAGCATTTT
>NA|TRBJ2-2|TRBV4-2|TRBD1
CASSPRTGSGGELFF
TGTGCCAGCAGCCCAAGGACAGGGTCGGGCGGGGAGCTGTTTTTT
>NA|TRBJ1-3|TRBV7-2|TRBD1
CASSSGTGGSSGNTIYF
TGTGCCAGCAGCTCCGGGACAGGGGGTTCGTCTGGAAACACCATATATTTT
>NA|TRBJ2-2|TRBV25-1|NA
CASTPRWGTGNTGELFF
TGTGCCAGCACCCCACGCTGGGGGACTGGGAACACCGGGGAGCTGTTTTTT
>NA|TRBJ2-2|TRBV5-1|NA
CASSLPELGTGELFF
TGCGCCAGCAGCTTACCGGAACTGGGAACCGGGGAGCTGTTTTTT
>NA|TRBJ2-1|TRBV7-2|TRBD2
CASSLDVAGAGKQFF
TGTGCCAGCAGCTTAGACGTAGCGGGAGCTGGAAAGCAGTTCTTC
>NA|TRBJ2-1|TRBV5-1|NA
CASSLSSGGNEQFF
TGCGCCAGCAGCTTGTCCTCCGGGGGCAATGAGCAGTTCTTC
>few|TRBJ2-7|TRBV27|NA
CASTALGSYEQYF
TGTGCCAGCACTGCCCTGGGCTCCTACGAGCAGTACTTC
>NA|TRBJ2-7|TRBV27|TRBD2
CASSSGLAGSSYEQYF
TGTGCCAGCAGTTCGGGACTAGCGGGGAGCTCCTACGAGCAGTACTTC
>NA|TRBJ2-2|TRBV7-2|NA
CASTVSLGVAGELFF
TGTGCCAGCACCGTCTCACTAGGGGTCGCCGGGGAGCTGTTTTTT
>NA|TRBJ2-7|TRBV6-6|TRBD1
CASRGGQGVPYEQYF
TGTGCCAGCAGGGGTGGACAGGGCGTTCCGTACGAGCAGTACTTC
>NA|TRBJ1-1|TRBV10-3|NA
CAISEAQMNTEAFF
TGTGCCATCAGTGAGGCACAGATGAACACTGAAGCTTTCTTT
>NA|TRBJ2-3|TRBV18|NA
CASSSGLGSGTDTQYF
TGTGCCAGCTCATCAGGTCTGGGGTCGGGCACAGATACGCAGTATTTT
>NA|TRBJ2-3|TRBV11-2|NA
CASSQSTDTQYF
TGTGCCAGCAGCCAGAGCACAGATACGCAGTATTTT
>NA|TRBJ2-3|TRBV19|TRBD2
CASRSGRASVTDTQYF
TGTGCCAGTCGCAGCGGGAGGGCCTCGGTCACAGATACGCAGTATTTT
>NA|TRBJ2-5|TRBV19|TRBD2
CASSIGAGGRETQYF
TGTGCCAGTAGTATAGGAGCGGGAGGTCGAGAGACCCAGTACTTC
>NA|TRBJ2-4|TRBV7-2|TRBD2
CASSSGGSQNIQYF
TGTGCCAGCAGCTCCGGGGGGAGTCAGAACATTCAGTACTTC
>NA|TRBJ2-2|TRBV9|NA
CASSVGLANTGELFF
TGTGCCAGCAGCGTAGGGCTAGCGAACACCGGGGAGCTGTTTTTT
>NA|TRBJ1-3|TRBV28|NA
CASTQGAGNTIYF
TGTGCCAGCACCCAGGGTGCGGGAAACACCATATATTTT
>NA|TRBJ2-1|TRBV9|NA
CASSVGSSYNEQFF
TGTGCCAGCAGCGTAGGGAGCTCCTACAATGAGCAGTTCTTC
>NA|TRBJ2-7|TRBV7-9|TRBD1
CASSSFSGGYYEQYF
TGTGCCAGCAGCAGCTTTTCAGGGGGTTACTACGAGCAGTACTTC
>NA|TRBJ2-3|TRBV29-1|NA
CSARLFGDTQYF
TGCAGCGCCAGGCTTTTCGGGGATACGCAGTATTTT